This T cell receptor beta chain derives from a study of T cell responses to AZD1222 COVID-19 vaccine. V was pared by 0 bases and J by 4 bases, with 9 bases between. The CDR3 covers 14 residues. Looked up from germline, CDR1 is LGHNA and CDR2 is YSLEER. This table comes from immunoSEQ multiplex PCR, and its TCRdb copy is limited to in-frame clones, with some not included. The sample holds some 45,000 clones, 80% to 95% seen once. Specimen: peripheral blood, collected 28 days after the second AZD1222 dose. The receptor was derived from an adult who received the AZD1222 COVID-19 vaccine. The J gene is TRBJ1-2, the V gene TRBV4-3; D might be TRBD1 (5 bases). The CDR3 sequence is CASSQDRVAYGYTF. CDR3 DNA: TGCGCCAGCAGCCAAGACAGGGTCGCCTATGGCTACACCTTC.